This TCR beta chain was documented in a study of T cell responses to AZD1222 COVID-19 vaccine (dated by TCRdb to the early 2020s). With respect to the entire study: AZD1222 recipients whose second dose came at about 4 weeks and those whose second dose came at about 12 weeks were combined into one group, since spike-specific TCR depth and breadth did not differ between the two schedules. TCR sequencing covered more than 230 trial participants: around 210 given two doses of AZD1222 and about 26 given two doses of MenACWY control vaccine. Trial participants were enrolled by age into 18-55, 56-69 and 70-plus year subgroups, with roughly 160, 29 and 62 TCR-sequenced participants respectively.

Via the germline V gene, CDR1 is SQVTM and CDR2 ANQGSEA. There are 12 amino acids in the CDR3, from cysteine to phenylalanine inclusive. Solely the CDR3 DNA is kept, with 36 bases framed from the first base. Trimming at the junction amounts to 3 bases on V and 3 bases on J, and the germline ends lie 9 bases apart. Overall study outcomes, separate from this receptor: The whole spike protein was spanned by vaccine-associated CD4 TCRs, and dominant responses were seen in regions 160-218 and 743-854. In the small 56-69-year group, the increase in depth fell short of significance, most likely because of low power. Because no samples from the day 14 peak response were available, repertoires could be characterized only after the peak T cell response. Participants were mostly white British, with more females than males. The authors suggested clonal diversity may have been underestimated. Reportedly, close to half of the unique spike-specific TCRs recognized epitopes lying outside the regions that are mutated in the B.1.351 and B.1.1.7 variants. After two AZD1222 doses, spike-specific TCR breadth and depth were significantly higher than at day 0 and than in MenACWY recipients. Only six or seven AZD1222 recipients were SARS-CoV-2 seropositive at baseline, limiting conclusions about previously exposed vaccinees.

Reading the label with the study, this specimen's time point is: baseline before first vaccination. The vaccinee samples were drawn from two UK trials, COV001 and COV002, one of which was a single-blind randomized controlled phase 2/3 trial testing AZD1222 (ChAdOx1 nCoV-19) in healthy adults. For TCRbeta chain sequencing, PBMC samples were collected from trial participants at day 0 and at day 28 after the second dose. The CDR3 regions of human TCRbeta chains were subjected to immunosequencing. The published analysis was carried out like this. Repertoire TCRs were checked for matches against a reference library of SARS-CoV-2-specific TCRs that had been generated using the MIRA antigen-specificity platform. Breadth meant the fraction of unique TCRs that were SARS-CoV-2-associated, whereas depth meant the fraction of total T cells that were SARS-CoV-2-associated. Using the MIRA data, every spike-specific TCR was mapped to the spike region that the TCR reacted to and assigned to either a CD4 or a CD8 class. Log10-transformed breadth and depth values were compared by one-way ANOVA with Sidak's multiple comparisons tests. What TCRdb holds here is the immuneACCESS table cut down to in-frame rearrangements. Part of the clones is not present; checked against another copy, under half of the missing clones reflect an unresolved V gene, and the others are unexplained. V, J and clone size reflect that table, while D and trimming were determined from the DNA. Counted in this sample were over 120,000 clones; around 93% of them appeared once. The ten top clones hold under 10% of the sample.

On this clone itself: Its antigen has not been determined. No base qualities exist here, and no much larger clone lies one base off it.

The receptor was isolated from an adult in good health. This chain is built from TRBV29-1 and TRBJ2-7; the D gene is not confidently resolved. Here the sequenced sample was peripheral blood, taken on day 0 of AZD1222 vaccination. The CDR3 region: CSVEAQDYEQYF. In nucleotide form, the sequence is TGCAGCGTTGAGGCCCAGGACTACGAGCAGTACTTC.